These 27 T cell receptor beta chains originate from one sample sequenced in a study of radiotherapy plus CTLA-4 blockade in lung cancer. Sequencing used immunoSEQ multiplex PCR; TCRdb keeps in-frame clones, though not all of them. The sample contains some 100,000 clones, 78% of which appear only once. Sequencing used peripheral blood, obtained from a patient treated with radiotherapy plus ipilimumab. Every receptor here comes from a human donor with non-small cell lung cancer who had a partial response to radiotherapy plus ipilimumab.

The chain is built from TRBV5-1 and TRBJ1-1, with a weak D call TRBD1 (5 bases). V lost 1 base, J lost 4 bases, and 5 bases lay in between. The CDR3 totals 12 residues. The V gene's germline CDR1 is SGHRS and CDR2 YFSETQ. DNA of the CDR3: TGCGCCAGCAGCTTGCAGGGCACTGAAGCTTTCTTT. It specifies CASSLQGTEAFF.

The chain links TRBV6-5 to TRBJ2-2; 8 bases line up with TRBD1. The CDR3 length is 14 residues. Per the germline V gene, CDR1 is MNHEY and CDR2 is SVGAGI. J lost 6 bases, V lost 6 bases, and 6 bases had no gene match. The CDR3 loop is CASSPDRGAGELFF. The CDR3 DNA reads as TGTGCCAGCAGCCCCGACAGGGGCGCCGGGGAGCTGTTTTTT.

This sequence joins TRBV6-1 and TRBJ2-7; 9 bases align to TRBD1. The CDR3 covers 14 residues. Looked up from germline, CDR1 is MNHNS and CDR2 is SASEGT. V lost 7 bases and J lost 4; bases outside the gene matches: 8. CDR3: CASNHRGRSYEQYV. In DNA, the CDR3 is TGTGCCAGCAACCACAGGGGGCGCTCGTACGAGCAGTACGTC.

CDR3 sequence (DNA): TGTGCCTGGACTAGGACAGGGAAGAACTATGGCTACACCTTC. It codes for CAWTRTGKNYGYTF. J is TRBJ1-2 and V is TRBV30, with 8 bases that match TRBD1. The CDR3 spans 14 residues. Germline assignment: CDR1 GTSNPN and CDR2 SVGIG (reference sequence). V lost 4 bases, J lost 2 bases, and 6 bases stayed unmatched.

The chain has TRBV13 and TRBJ2-5; D is unclear. The CDR3 is made up of 13 amino acids. With 0 bases removed from V and 2 bases from J, the gap between germline ends came to 4 bases. CDR1 PRHDT and CDR2 FYEKMQ come from the germline V gene (reference sequence). CDR3 nucleotide sequence: TGTGCCAGCAGCTTAGGAATACAAGAGACCCAGTACTTC. It is translated as CASSLGIQETQYF.

The V and J genes are TRBV27 and TRBJ1-1; the D gene is possibly TRBD1 (6 bases). The CDR3 is 14 amino acids. Germline lookup yields CDR1 MNHEY and CDR2 SMNVEV (reference sequence). Trimming shortened V by 4 bases and J by 5 bases, and 14 bases separated the two germline ends. CDR3 in DNA: TGTGCCAGCAGTTCGCCCTCAGGGGTTACTGAAGCTTTCTTT. Translation gives CASSSPSGVTEAFF.

This sequence joins TRBV6-5 and TRBJ2-5; a weak D match, TRBD2 (6 bases). The CDR3 covers 16 residues. Looked up from germline, CDR1 is MNHEY and CDR2 is SVGAGI. V dropped 2 bases and J dropped 5 bases, with 18 bases sitting between them. CDR3 bases: TGTGCCAGCAGTTACGATGGTAGCGGAGTGGTTGAGACCCAGTACTTC. It encodes CASSYDGSGVVETQYF.

This clone has only a few counts. The chain uses TRBV18 and TRBJ1-1, with TRBD1 matching over 10 bases. The CDR3 totals 15 residues. Trimming at V came to 5 bases and at J to 10 bases, leaving 13 bases not matched to a gene. Germline CDR1 reads KGHSH; CDR2 reads LQKENI. CDR3 protein: CASSERDRGWVGAFF. DNA of the CDR3: TGTGCCAGCTCAGAAAGGGACAGGGGCTGGGTTGGAGCTTTCTTT.

The chain links TRBV29-1 to TRBJ1-2, with 7 bases matching TRBD1. Per the germline V gene, CDR1 is SQVTM and CDR2 is ANQGSEA. The CDR3 is made up of 13 amino acids. V was clipped by 5 bases and J by 6 bases; unmatched bases: 9. CDR3 sequence: CSVLADRVNGYTF. CDR3 nucleotide sequence: TGCAGCGTTCTGGCCGACAGGGTCAATGGCTACACCTTC.

The J gene is TRBJ2-7, the V gene TRBV5-1, with D tentatively TRBD1 (6 bases). The CDR3 covers 14 residues. The germline CDR1 and CDR2 sequences are SGHRS and YFSETQ. V was clipped by 2 bases and J by 7 bases, with 16 bases between them. CDR3 amino acids: CASSLTTGFGEQYF. The CDR3 nucleotides are TGCGCCAGCAGCTTAACCACAGGGTTCGGGGAGCAGTACTTC. Combining the CDR3 with reference TRBV5-1 and TRBJ2-7 gives the whole variable domain KAGVTQTPRYLIKTRGQQVTLSCSPISGHRSVSWYQQTPGQGLQFLFEYFSETQRNKGNFPGRFSGRQFSNSRSEMNVSTLELGDSALYLCASSLTTGFGEQYFGPGTRLTVT.

The chain joins TRBV18 to TRBJ2-7, with no clear D. With 4 bases removed from V and 6 bases from J, the gap between germline ends came to 10 bases. Looked up from germline, CDR1 is KGHSH and CDR2 is LQKENI. The CDR3 covers 12 residues. The CDR3 reads CASSLSDFEQYF. CDR3 bases: TGTGCCAGCTCACTATCAGACTTCGAGCAGTACTTC.

The chain links TRBV5-1 to TRBJ2-5; D unresolved. Trimming cost V 4 bases and J 0 bases, with 13 bases left between them. The length of the CDR3 is 15 residues. Germline CDR1 and CDR2: SGHRS and YFSETQ. DNA of the CDR3: TGCGCCAGCAGCCCCGACGCAGGCTACCAAGAGACCCAGTACTTC. Amino acid sequence: CASSPDAGYQETQYF.

V usage is TRBV14 and J usage is TRBJ2-7; 11 nucleotides match TRBD1. The germline V gene has CDR1 SGHDN and CDR2 FVKESK. CDR3 length equals 19 residues. Unmatched junction bases numbered 17, after V lost 2 bases and J lost 5 bases. The DNA for the CDR3 is TGTGCCAGCAGCCAACGCGTTGGACAGGGGGCGCGGGTTAAGGACGAGCAGTACTTC. Translating it yields CASSQRVGQGARVKDEQYF.

J is TRBJ2-7 and V is TRBV6-1; 10 bases are shared with TRBD1. There are 15 residues in the CDR3. After removal of 4 bases from V and 1 base from J, the junction contained 4 bases not matched to a gene. Germline V gene lookup returns CDR1 MNHNS and CDR2 SASEGT. The CDR3 DNA reads TGTGCCAGCAGTGGGGGACAGGGGACTTCCTACGAGCAGTACTTC. Encoded protein: CASSGGQGTSYEQYF.

Concerning this clone itself: Other DNA sequences in this sample translate to the same CDR3. The chain combines TRBV5-1 with TRBJ2-7; 9 bases fit TRBD2. Per the germline V gene, CDR1 is SGHRS and CDR2 is YFSETQ. The CDR3 has 15 residues. V trimming: 3 bases; J trimming: 0 bases; junction bases outside the gene matches: 4. CDR3 nucleotides: TGCGCCAGCAGCTCAGGCGGGGGGGTCTCCTACGAGCAGTACTTC. It codes for CASSSGGGVSYEQYF.

This chain connects TRBV19 to TRBJ1-2, with TRBD1 as a possible D gene (5 bases). CDR1 LNHDA and CDR2 SQIVND come from the germline V gene (reference sequence). V was pared by 4 bases and J by 4 bases, with 10 bases between. The CDR3 is 13 residues long. In nucleotides, the CDR3 is TGTGCCAGTAGTACAGGGATAGGCTATGGCTACACCTTC. Translating it yields CASSTGIGYGYTF.

The chain couples TRBV6-1 to TRBJ2-5, with a possible D match to TRBD2 (5 bases). Trimming took off 0 bases at V and 5 bases at J, with 16 bases between the two ends. Looked up from germline, CDR1 is MNHNS and CDR2 is SASEGT. This CDR3 is 16 amino acids long. The CDR3 nucleotides are TGTGCCAGCAGTGAAGCGTTAAACAGAGGGATGGAGACCCAGTACTTC. Translating it yields CASSEALNRGMETQYF.

The rearrangement joins TRBV9 to TRBJ1-2; D perhaps matches TRBD1 (6 bases). Germline loops: CDR1 SGDLS, CDR2 YYNGEE. Trimming removed 4 bases at V and 8 bases at J, with 18 bases between. CDR3 length: 14 amino acids. CDR3 region: CASSPGPGEGGYTF. In DNA form, the CDR3 reads TGTGCCAGCAGCCCCGGACCAGGGGAGGGGGGCTACACCTTC.

The chain is built from TRBV7-9 and TRBJ2-5; 7 bases align to TRBD1. Germline V lookup: CDR1 SEHNR, CDR2 FQNEAQ (reference sequence). The CDR3 runs to 15 residues. V was pared by 5 bases and J by 5 bases, with 11 bases of the junction left unmatched. The CDR3 sequence is CASSGRDSFRETQYF. DNA of the CDR3: TGTGCCAGCAGCGGCCGGGACAGCTTTAGGGAGACCCAGTACTTC.

The chain joins TRBV7-2 to TRBJ1-2; unclear D gene. The CDR3 sequence is 15 residues long. Trimming shortened V by 3 bases and J by 4 bases, and 15 bases separated the two germline ends. Germline CDR1 is SGHTA and CDR2 is FQGNSA. CDR3 region: CASSLGLNVGYGYTF. DNA of the CDR3: TGTGCCAGCAGCTTGGGCCTAAACGTGGGCTATGGCTACACCTTC.

V gene TRBV5-1 combines with J gene TRBJ1-2; 8 bases line up with TRBD1. This CDR3 is built from 17 residues. Germline V gives CDR1 SGHRS, CDR2 YFSETQ. V gave up 3 bases and J gave up 0 bases; unmatched junction bases: 10. This CDR3 is CASSSQPGGEANYGYTF. The DNA for the CDR3 is TGCGCCAGCAGCTCACAGCCAGGGGGCGAGGCTAACTATGGCTACACCTTC.

The J gene is TRBJ2-5, the V gene TRBV28; 9 positions agree with TRBD1. The germline CDR1 and CDR2 sequences are MDHEN and SYDVKM. V was clipped by 3 bases and J by 5 bases; unmatched bases: 7. The CDR3 has 15 residues. CDR3 residues: CASSLPTGGPETQYF. The CDR3 region has the DNA TGTGCCAGCAGTTTGCCCACAGGGGGCCCGGAGACCCAGTACTTC.

The chain recombines TRBV10-2 with TRBJ2-2; the match to TRBD2 covers 14 bases. From germline, CDR1 is WSHSY and CDR2 SAAADI. The J segment lost 4 bases and the V segment lost 10 bases, leaving 8 bases of the junction unmatched. The CDR3 runs 16 residues. CDR3 residues: CATRLAGGPGTGELFF. The CDR3 coding sequence is TGCGCCACGCGACTAGCGGGAGGGCCGGGCACCGGGGAGCTGTTTTTT.

The chain carries TRBV7-6 and TRBJ2-1; 7 bases are shared with TRBD2. Per the germline V gene, CDR1 is SGHVS and CDR2 is FNYEAQ. The CDR3 length is 19 residues. After removal of 1 base from V and 5 bases from J, the junction contained 17 bases not matched to a gene. CDR3 coding DNA: TGTGCCAGCAGCTTAGTGGGGTTGGCAGCGGGAAACCGCAACAATGAGCAGTTCTTC. This translates into CASSLVGLAAGNRNNEQFF.

The chain has TRBV6-1 and TRBJ2-1; TRBD2 might be the D (6 bases). The CDR3 sequence is 15 residues long. The V gene lost 7 bases and the J gene lost 3 bases, with 16 bases spanning the gap. Germline CDR1 MNHNS, CDR2 SASEGT. CDR3 bases: TGTGCCAGCATTATACGGCGGGAAAGCTACAATGAGCAGTTCTTC. It translates to CASIIRRESYNEQFF.

The V gene is TRBV28, the J gene TRBJ2-5; the match to TRBD1 covers 9 bases. The J call may be wrong; the DNA end is better matched by TRBJ2-7. CDR3 length: 17 residues. CDR1 is MDHEN, CDR2 SYDVKM, per germline. The CDR3 loop is CASSNHRGLATSYEQYF. The CDR3 DNA reads TGTGCCAGCTCGAATCACAGGGGGCTAGCGACATCCTACGAGCAGTACTTC.

The V call is TRBV28, the J call TRBJ2-7, with 7 bases identical to TRBD2. Germline V lookup: CDR1 MDHEN, CDR2 SYDVKM. The V and J ends lost 7 bases and 3 bases, in that order; junction bases with no gene match: 0. The length of the CDR3 is 11 residues. In DNA form, the CDR3 reads TGTGCCAGCACGGGGGGCTACGAGCAGTACTTC. It specifies CASTGGYEQYF.